This T cell receptor (beta chain) appears in the sequencing data of a study of fetal regulatory T cell absence and autoimmunity. Study-wide points: In IPEX syndrome, oligoclonal enrichment was read as supporting prenatal antigen-driven autoimmunity in the pancreas. Compared with cord blood, pancreas showed oligoclonal TCR enrichment, some clones over 80-fold.

The assay was run at survey level. Produced via immunoSEQ multiplex PCR; TCRdb's table is partial and in-frame only. The data hold about 95,000 clones, with 72% observed a single time. Trimming took off 1 base at V and 5 bases at J, with 8 bases between the two ends. From germline, CDR1 is SEHNR and CDR2 FQNEAQ (reference sequence). The CDR3 covers 13 residues. This clone was counted a few times. The antigen is not known. This sequence was found in a male donor with IPEX syndrome. V and J are TRBV7-9 and TRBJ1-2; D unclear. The sequenced sample consisted of pancreas tissue. CDR3 nucleotides: TGTGCCAGCAGCTTAGTATCGGGGTATGGCTACACCTTC. Its translation: CASSLVSGYGYTF.